This TCR beta chain was documented in a study of response to subunit inactivated influenza vaccine. Whole-study findings and limits: There was a suggestion from the authors that each seasonal influenza vaccination recruits few new T cells.

TCRdb processed the RT-PCR reads anew with MiXCR; each CDR3 protein has one entry. The sample lists around 480,000 distinct CDR3 sequences, 11% seen once, with 9.5% to 15% in the top ten. This clonotype has more than one count but fewer than ten. Its antigen is undetermined. This receptor was identified in a man aged 50 to 59 who received an inactivated influenza vaccine. Sequenced here: PBMCs from blood, sampled 40 to 50 days after vaccination.

The chain's CDR3 is CSARDLAGRPYEQYF. Here the CDR3 DNA reads TGCAGTGCTAGAGATTTAGCGGGCCGACCCTACGAGCAGTACTTC. The chain joins TRBV20-1 to TRBJ2-7; TRBD2 aligns across 7 bases. The germline CDR1 and CDR2 sequences are DFQATT and SNEGSKA (reference sequence). The length of the CDR3 is 15 residues. The trim removed 0 bases at V and 2 bases at J, leaving 7 bases unmatched.